These 18 T cell receptor beta chains were sequenced from one sample in a study of T cell responses to AZD1222 COVID-19 vaccine. TCRdb's table, derived via immunoSEQ multiplex PCR, lists solely in-frame clones and lacks some. This table has 100,000 or so clones, around 84% appearing once. The sample was peripheral blood, taken on day 0 of AZD1222 vaccination. The receptor source for this set is an adult in good health.

This chain joins TRBV7-2 and TRBJ2-6; D call uncertain. In germline, CDR1 is SGHTA, CDR2 FQGNSA. The CDR3 loop spans 16 amino acids. Deletions cut 1 base from V and 0 bases from J, with 7 bases between. CDR3: CASSLVVTSGANVLTF. CDR3 DNA sequence: TGTGCCAGCAGCTTAGTAGTGACCTCTGGGGCCAACGTCCTGACTTTC. The whole variable domain, filled in from reference TRBV7-2 and TRBJ2-6, reads GAGVSQSPSNKVTEKGKDVELRCDPISGHTALYWYRQSLGQGLEFLIYFQGNSAPDKSGLPSDRFSAERTGGSVSTLTIQRTQQEDSAVYLCASSLVVTSGANVLTFGAGSRLTVL.

This chain links TRBV3-1 (or the pseudogene TRBV3-2) with TRBJ1-2, with 7 nucleotides matching TRBD1. The germline V gene has CDR1 LGHDT and CDR2 YNNKEL (reference sequence). V dropped 3 bases and J dropped 4; count of bases not matched to a gene: 8. The CDR3 totals 15 residues. The CDR3 spells CASSQGTENVYGYTF. The CDR3 nucleotides are TGTGCCAGCAGCCAGGGGACAGAGAATGTCTATGGCTACACCTTC.

The chain is built from TRBV28 and TRBJ1-1; possible D gene TRBD1, 5 bases. CDR3 length equals 13 residues. In germline, CDR1 is MDHEN, CDR2 SYDVKM. Trimming cost V 5 bases and J 8 bases, with 15 bases left between them. CDR3 loop: CASSLRTPGEAFF. The CDR3 region has the DNA TGTGCCAGCAGTCTACGGACACCAGGCGAAGCTTTCTTT.

This sequence joins TRBV11-3 and TRBJ2-7, with TRBD1 matching 7 bases. The junction had 6 bases not matched to a gene; V was cut back by 1 base and J by 3 bases. From germline, CDR1 is SGHNT and CDR2 YENEEA. CDR3 length equals 15 residues. CDR3 sequence (DNA): TGTGCCAGCAGCTTAGCCCATGGACAGGACTACGAGCAGTACTTC. The encoded protein is CASSLAHGQDYEQYF. Combining the CDR3 with reference TRBV11-3 and TRBJ2-7 gives the whole variable domain EAGVVQSPRYKIIEKKQPVAFWCNPISGHNTLYWYLQNLGQGPELLIRYENEEAVDDSQLPKDRFSAERLKGVDSTLKIQPAELGDSAVYLCASSLAHGQDYEQYFGPGTRLTVT.

The V call is TRBV6-2 or TRBV6-3, the J call TRBJ2-7, with D possibly being TRBD1 (6 bases). This CDR3 is 15 amino acids long. Germline V gene lookup returns CDR1 MNHEY and CDR2 SVGEGT. V was cut by 5 bases and J by 7 bases, with 21 bases left in between. CDR3 nucleotide sequence: TGTGCCAGCAGTCCACAACCGGGACAAGGAGGTGAGCAGTACTTC. Amino acids: CASSPQPGQGGEQYF.

A single count supports this clone. The genes are TRBV27 and TRBJ1-5, with D perhaps matching TRBD1 (5 bases). The V and J ends lost 5 bases and 6 bases respectively, with 11 bases between them. Germline-derived CDR1 and CDR2 are MNHEY and SMNVEV (reference sequence). This CDR3 contains 13 residues. CDR3 protein: CASSPGRSQPQHF. DNA for the CDR3: TGTGCCAGCAGTCCAGGGAGAAGTCAGCCCCAGCATTTT.

Only one count was recorded for this clone. The J gene is TRBJ1-2, the V gene TRBV27; TRBD1 is a possible D gene (5 bases). The CDR3 sequence is 13 residues long. Germline CDR1 MNHEY, CDR2 SMNVEV (reference sequence). The V gene lost 6 bases and the J gene lost 8 bases, with 16 bases spanning the gap. In DNA, the CDR3 is TGTGCCAGCAGCCAAGTGGGGACGGAAGGCTACACCTTC. Its translation: CASSQVGTEGYTF.

The chain has TRBV11-2 and TRBJ1-2, with TRBD1 matching over 8 bases. V trimming: 4 bases; J trimming: 8 bases; junction bases outside the gene matches: 6. There are 13 residues in the CDR3. CDR1 SGHAT and CDR2 FQNNGV come from the germline V gene. CDR3 loop: CASSSTGVQGYTF. DNA of the CDR3: TGTGCCAGCAGCTCGACAGGGGTACAAGGCTACACCTTC.

The rearrangement uses TRBV9 and TRBJ2-3; D perhaps matches TRBD2 (5 bases). The V gene's germline CDR1 is SGDLS and CDR2 YYNGEE. The CDR3 has 13 amino acids. V lost 7 bases to trimming and J lost 5 bases, with 14 bases between them. The DNA for the CDR3 is TGTGCCAGCGGGAGCGTCCCGGGAGATACGCAGTATTTT. This codes for CASGSVPGDTQYF.

V gene TRBV12-5 combines with J gene TRBJ2-3; the D gene could be TRBD1 or TRBD2 (5 bases each). Germline V gene sequence: CDR1 LGHNT, CDR2 FRNRAP. Deletions cut 2 bases from V and 2 bases from J, with 17 bases between. This CDR3 spans 17 amino acids. The CDR3 protein is CASGLTQVWGTTDTQYF. In DNA, the CDR3 is TGTGCTAGTGGTTTGACCCAGGTATGGGGGACCACAGATACGCAGTATTTT. The full variable domain, rest sourced from reference TRBV12-5 and TRBJ2-3, is DARVTQTPRHKVTEMGQEVTMRCQPILGHNTVFWYRQTMMQGLELLAYFRNRAPLDDSGMPKDRFSAEMPDATLATLKIQPSEPRDSAVYFCASGLTQVWGTTDTQYFGPGTRLTVL.

This sequence joins TRBV6-5 and TRBJ1-2; D is possibly TRBD1 (6 bases). This CDR3 has 16 amino acids. V lost 0 bases and J 3 bases, leaving 14 bases between the germline ends. Germline CDR1 is MNHEY and CDR2 is SVGAGI. CDR3 protein: CASSYSGGSPYYGYTF. Written as DNA, the CDR3 is TGTGCCAGCAGTTACTCGGGGGGCAGCCCTTACTATGGCTACACCTTC.

The chain carries TRBV5-6 and TRBJ1-2; D unclear. Germline V CDR1 and CDR2: SGHDT, YYEEEE. Trimming left V 0 bases short and J 6 bases short, with 6 bases between. This CDR3 is 12 amino acids long. DNA for the CDR3: TGTGCCAGCAGCTTGGTAGGAAATGGCTACACCTTC. The encoded protein is CASSLVGNGYTF.

This rearrangement joins TRBV29-1 to TRBJ2-7, with D perhaps assigned TRBD1 or TRBD2 (5 bases each). From germline, CDR1 is SQVTM and CDR2 ANQGSEA. V gave up 7 bases and J gave up 6 bases, with 16 bases separating them. The length of the CDR3 is 12 residues. For the CDR3, the DNA is TGCAGCGCTGCGGACCGGGGCGGCGAGCAGTACTTC. Amino acid sequence: CSAADRGGEQYF.

The CDR3 DNA sequence: TGCAGCGTTGGTTACAGGGGGCTTTATACGACTGAAGCTTTCTTT. It yields the protein CSVGYRGLYTTEAFF. The chain recombines TRBV29-1 with TRBJ1-1; TRBD1 agrees at 9 bases. CDR1 SQVTM and CDR2 ANQGSEA come from the germline V gene. The CDR3 runs 15 residues. The V segment lost 4 bases and the J segment 5 bases; nucleotides outside the gene matches: 11. Full variable domain (rest looked up from reference TRBV29-1 and TRBJ1-1): SAVISQKPSRDICQRGTSLTIQCQVDSQVTMMFWYRQQPGQSLTLIATANQGSEATYESGFVIDKFPISRPNLTFSTLTVSNMSPEDSSIYLCSVGYRGLYTTEAFFGQGTRLTVV.

In this sample, this clone turned up once. The chain joins TRBV4-1 to TRBJ2-3; a weak D match, TRBD2 (7 bases). Germline CDR1 reads MGHRA; CDR2 reads YSYEKL. This CDR3 contains 21 residues. Trimming pared 0 bases from V and 0 bases from J, leaving 25 bases between. The CDR3 spells CASSQEAIGGRGRASTDTQYF. The CDR3 coding sequence is TGCGCCAGCAGCCAAGAGGCCATAGGGGGGAGGGGTCGGGCTAGCACAGATACGCAGTATTTT.

CDR3: CASSFAGGENEKLFF. CDR3 DNA sequence: TGTGCCAGCAGCTTCGCAGGGGGAGAAAATGAAAAACTGTTTTTT. V usage is TRBV7-9 and J usage is TRBJ1-4; 7 bases map to TRBD1. V shed 3 bases, J shed 5 bases, and the junction held 6 bases outside the gene matches. The CDR3 is 15 residues long. The V gene's germline CDR1 is SEHNR and CDR2 FQNEAQ (reference sequence).

The CDR3 spells CASSPSGSSYNSPLHF. CDR3 sequence (DNA): TGTGCCAGCTCACCATCCGGGAGCTCCTATAATTCACCCCTCCACTTT. V and J are TRBV18 and TRBJ1-6; D not certain. The V gene lost 2 bases and the J gene lost 0 bases, with 8 bases spanning the gap. Germline-derived CDR1 and CDR2 are KGHSH and LQKENI. This CDR3 region has 16 residues.

The chain uses TRBV2 and TRBJ1-5; D remains ambiguous. The germline V and J ends were trimmed by 7 bases and 4 bases, with 11 bases remaining between them. CDR3 length equals 13 residues. The germline V gene encodes CDR1 SNHLY and CDR2 FYNNEI. CDR3 bases: TGTGCCAGCAACCGGGTATTGAATCAGCCCCAGCATTTT. Translation gives CASNRVLNQPQHF.